This TCR beta chain was recorded in a study of T cell responses to AZD1222 COVID-19 vaccine. Whole-study results and caveats: Donor demographics were predominantly white British with a female majority; clonal diversity may be underestimated. Only a handful of individuals given AZD1222 were seropositive at baseline. Spike-specific TCR breadth and depth were elevated following two AZD1222 doses.

Comments on this clone: Its antigen is not known.

Second-dose intervals of approximately 4 or approximately 12 weeks were pooled. Only in-frame clones appear in the TCRdb table, and some are missing; sequencing was by immunoSEQ multiplex PCR. The sample lists some 150,000 clones; roughly 90% were seen once. CDR3 length: 13 residues. Looked up from germline, CDR1 is SGHTA and CDR2 is FQGNSA. Trimming stripped 1 base from V and 0 bases from J, with 3 bases between. Sequenced here: peripheral blood, sampled 28 days after the second AZD1222 dose. The chain employs TRBV7-2 and TRBJ1-1; D remains ambiguous. The TCR was taken from an adult who received the AZD1222 COVID-19 vaccine. The CDR3: CASSLVVNTEAFF. CDR3 DNA sequence: TGTGCCAGCAGCTTAGTGGTGAACACTGAAGCTTTCTTT.